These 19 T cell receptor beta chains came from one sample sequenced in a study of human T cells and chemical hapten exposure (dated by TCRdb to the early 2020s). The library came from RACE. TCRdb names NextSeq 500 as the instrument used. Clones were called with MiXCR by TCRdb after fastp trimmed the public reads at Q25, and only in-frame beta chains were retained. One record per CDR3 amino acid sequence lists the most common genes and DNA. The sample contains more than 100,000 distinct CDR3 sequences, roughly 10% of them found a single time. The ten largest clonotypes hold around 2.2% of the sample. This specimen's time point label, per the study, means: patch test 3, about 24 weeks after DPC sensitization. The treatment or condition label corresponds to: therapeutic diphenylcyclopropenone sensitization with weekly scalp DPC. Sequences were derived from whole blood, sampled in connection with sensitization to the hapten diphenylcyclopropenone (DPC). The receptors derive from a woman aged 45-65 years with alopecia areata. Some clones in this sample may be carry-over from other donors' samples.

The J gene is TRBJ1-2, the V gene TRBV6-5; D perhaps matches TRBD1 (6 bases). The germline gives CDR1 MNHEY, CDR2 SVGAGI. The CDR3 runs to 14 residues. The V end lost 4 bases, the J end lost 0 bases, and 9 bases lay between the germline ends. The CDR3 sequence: CASSSGTPNYGYTF. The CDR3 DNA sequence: TGTGCCAGCAGTTCCGGGACACCTAACTATGGCTACACCTTC.

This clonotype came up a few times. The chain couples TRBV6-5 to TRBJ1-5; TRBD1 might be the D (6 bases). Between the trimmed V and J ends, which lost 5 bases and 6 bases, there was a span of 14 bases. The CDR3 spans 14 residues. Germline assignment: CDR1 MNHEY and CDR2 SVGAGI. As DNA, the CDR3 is TGTGCCAGCAGTCCCCAGGGGAGGGGTCAGCCCCAGCATTTT. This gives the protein CASSPQGRGQPQHF.

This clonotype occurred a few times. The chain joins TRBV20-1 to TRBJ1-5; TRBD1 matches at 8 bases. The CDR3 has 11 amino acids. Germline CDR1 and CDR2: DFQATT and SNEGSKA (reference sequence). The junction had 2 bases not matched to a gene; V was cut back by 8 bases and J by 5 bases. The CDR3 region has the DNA TGCAGTACGGGACAGGATCAGCCCCAGCATTTT. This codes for CSTGQDQPQHF.

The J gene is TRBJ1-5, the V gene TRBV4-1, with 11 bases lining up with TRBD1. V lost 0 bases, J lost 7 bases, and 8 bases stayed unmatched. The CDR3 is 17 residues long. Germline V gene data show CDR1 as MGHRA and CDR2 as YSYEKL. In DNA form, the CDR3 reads TGCGCCAGCAGCCAAGATCTAAGGACAGGGGGCGAGCAGCCCCAGCATTTT. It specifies CASSQDLRTGGEQPQHF.

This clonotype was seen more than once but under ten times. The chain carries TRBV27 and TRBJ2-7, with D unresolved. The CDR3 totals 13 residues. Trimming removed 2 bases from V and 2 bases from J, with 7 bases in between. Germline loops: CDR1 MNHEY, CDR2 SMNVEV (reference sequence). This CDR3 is CASSLARPYEQYF. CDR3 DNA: TGTGCCAGCAGTTTAGCGCGACCCTACGAGCAGTACTTC.

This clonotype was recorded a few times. CDR3 nucleotides: TGTGCTAGTGGTTGGGGGACTTGGAAGTTCTTC. Amino acid sequence: CASGWGTWKFF. The gene calls are TRBV12-5 and TRBJ2-1; perhaps TRBD2 as D (6 bases). CDR3 length equals 11 residues. Germline loops: CDR1 LGHNT, CDR2 FRNRAP. The V end lost 4 bases, the J end lost 14 bases, and 12 bases lay between the germline ends.

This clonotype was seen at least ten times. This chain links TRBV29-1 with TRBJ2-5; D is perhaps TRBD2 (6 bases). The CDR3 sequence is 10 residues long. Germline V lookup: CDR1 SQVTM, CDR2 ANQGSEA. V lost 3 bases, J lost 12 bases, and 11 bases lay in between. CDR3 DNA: TGCAGCGTTGACGCGGGGAATGAGTACTTC. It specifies CSVDAGNEYF.

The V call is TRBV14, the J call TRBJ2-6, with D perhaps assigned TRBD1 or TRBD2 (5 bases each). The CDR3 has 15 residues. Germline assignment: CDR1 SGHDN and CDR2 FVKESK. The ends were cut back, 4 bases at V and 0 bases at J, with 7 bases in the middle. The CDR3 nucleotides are TGTGCCAGCAGCCGGGACCCCTCTGGGGCCAACGTCCTGACTTTC. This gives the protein CASSRDPSGANVLTF.

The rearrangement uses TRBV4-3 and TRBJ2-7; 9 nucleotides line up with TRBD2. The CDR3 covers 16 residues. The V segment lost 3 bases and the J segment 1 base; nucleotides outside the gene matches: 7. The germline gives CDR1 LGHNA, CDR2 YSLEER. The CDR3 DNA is TGCGCCAGCAGCCAGGACGTAGCGGGAGTTTCCTACGAGCAGTACTTC. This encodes CASSQDVAGVSYEQYF.

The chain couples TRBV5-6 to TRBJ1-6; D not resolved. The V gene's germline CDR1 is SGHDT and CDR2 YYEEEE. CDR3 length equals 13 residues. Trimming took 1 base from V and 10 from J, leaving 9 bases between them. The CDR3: CASSLSDASPLHF. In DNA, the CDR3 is TGTGCCAGCAGCTTGAGCGACGCGTCACCCCTCCACTTT. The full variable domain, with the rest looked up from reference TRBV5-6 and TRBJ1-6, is DAGVTQSPTHLIKTRGQQVTLRCSPKSGHDTVSWYQQALGQGPQFIFQYYEEEERQRGNFPDRFSGHQFPNYSSELNVNALLLGDSALYLCASSLSDASPLHFGNGTRLTVT.

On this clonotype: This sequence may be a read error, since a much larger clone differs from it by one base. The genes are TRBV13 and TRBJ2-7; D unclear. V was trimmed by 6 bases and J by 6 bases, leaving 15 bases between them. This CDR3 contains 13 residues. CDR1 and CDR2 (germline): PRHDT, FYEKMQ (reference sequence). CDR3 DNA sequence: TGTGCCAGCAGGCAGAGGTGGGTCCCCGAGCAGTACTTC. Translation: CASRQRWVPEQYF.

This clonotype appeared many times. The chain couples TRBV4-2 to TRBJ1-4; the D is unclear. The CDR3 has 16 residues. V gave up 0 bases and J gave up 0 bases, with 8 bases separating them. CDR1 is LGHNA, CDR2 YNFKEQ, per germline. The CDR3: CASSQEQKPTNEKLFF. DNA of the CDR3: TGTGCCAGCAGCCAAGAACAGAAACCAACTAATGAAAAACTGTTTTTT.

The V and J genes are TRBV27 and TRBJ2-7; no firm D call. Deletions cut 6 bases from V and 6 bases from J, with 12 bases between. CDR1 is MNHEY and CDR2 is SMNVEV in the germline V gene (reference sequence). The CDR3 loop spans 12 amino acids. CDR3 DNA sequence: TGTGCCAGCAGCCTCATACCCGGCGAGCAGTACTTC. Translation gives CASSLIPGEQYF.

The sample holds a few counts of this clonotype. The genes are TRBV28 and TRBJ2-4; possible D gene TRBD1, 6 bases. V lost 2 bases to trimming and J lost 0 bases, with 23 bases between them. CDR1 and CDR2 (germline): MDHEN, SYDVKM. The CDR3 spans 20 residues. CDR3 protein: CASSLEIRTTTGVAKNIQYF. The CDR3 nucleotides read TGTGCCAGCAGTTTAGAAATCCGTACAACGACAGGAGTAGCCAAAAACATTCAGTACTTC.

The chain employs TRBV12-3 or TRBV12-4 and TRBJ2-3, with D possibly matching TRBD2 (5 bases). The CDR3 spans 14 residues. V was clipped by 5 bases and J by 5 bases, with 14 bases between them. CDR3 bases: TGTGCCAGCAGTCTGAGGGTGTCTGGAGATACGCAGTATTTT. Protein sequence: CASSLRVSGDTQYF.

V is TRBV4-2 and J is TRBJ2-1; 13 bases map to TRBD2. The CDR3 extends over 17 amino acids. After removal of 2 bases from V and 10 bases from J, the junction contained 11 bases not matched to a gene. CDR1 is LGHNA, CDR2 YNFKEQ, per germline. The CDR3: CASSQLGLAGESREQFF. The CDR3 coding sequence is TGTGCCAGCAGCCAACTAGGACTAGCGGGGGAGTCGAGGGAGCAGTTCTTC.

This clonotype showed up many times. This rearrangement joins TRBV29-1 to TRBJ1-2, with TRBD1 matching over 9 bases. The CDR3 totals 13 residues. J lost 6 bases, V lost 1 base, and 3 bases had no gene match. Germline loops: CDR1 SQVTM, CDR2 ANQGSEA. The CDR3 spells CSVEGDRVNGYTF. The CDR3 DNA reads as TGCAGCGTTGAAGGGGACAGGGTCAATGGCTACACCTTC. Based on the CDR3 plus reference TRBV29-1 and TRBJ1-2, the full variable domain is SAVISQKPSRDICQRGTSLTIQCQVDSQVTMMFWYRQQPGQSLTLIATANQGSEATYESGFVIDKFPISRPNLTFSTLTVSNMSPEDSSIYLCSVEGDRVNGYTFGSGTRLTVV.

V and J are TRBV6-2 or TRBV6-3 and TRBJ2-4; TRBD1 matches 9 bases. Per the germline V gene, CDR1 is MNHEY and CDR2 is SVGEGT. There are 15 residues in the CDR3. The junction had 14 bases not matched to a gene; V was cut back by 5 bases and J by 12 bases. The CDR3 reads CASSPPNRGQFDQYF. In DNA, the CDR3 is TGTGCCAGCAGTCCACCGAACAGGGGGCAATTTGATCAGTACTTC.

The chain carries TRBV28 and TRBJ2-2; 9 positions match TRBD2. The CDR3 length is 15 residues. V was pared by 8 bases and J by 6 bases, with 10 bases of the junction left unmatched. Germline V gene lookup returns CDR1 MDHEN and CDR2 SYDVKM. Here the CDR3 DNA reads TGTGCCAGCGCGGGTAGCGGGAGTTCGTCCGGGGAGCTGTTTTTT. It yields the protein CASAGSGSSSGELFF.